The rows below give T cell receptor beta chains drawn from one sample of a study of beta chain features in type 1 diabetes. Clones were read by immunoSEQ multiplex PCR, and TCRdb kept only the in-frame ones, dropping some. This sample has roughly 240,000 clones, with over 12% found just once. The specimen was naive CD4+ T cells from blood. Every receptor here comes from a woman aged 35 to 49 in good health. CDR3s include the opening cysteine and the closing phenylalanine or tryptophan. The D gene is left open where the match is weak.

>TRBD1|TRBV5-1|TRBJ2-3
CASSLNPGQRTDTQYF
>.|TRBV6-6|TRBJ2-4
CASTLGDIQYF
>TRBD1|TRBV6-1|TRBJ1-2
CASSEPDRRDTF
>TRBD2|TRBV5-1|TRBJ2-7
CASSFPSGGGSYEQYF
>.|TRBV2|TRBJ1-1
CASSDGGLPNTEAFF
>TRBD1|TRBV14|TRBJ2-6
CASSPLSIRQGFSGANVLTF
>TRBD2|TRBV5-1|TRBJ2-1
CASRASGGASSYNEQFF
>.|TRBV5-1|TRBJ2-2
CASSLGHRAPGELFF
>.|TRBV7-2|TRBJ1-1
CASSLALEDKAFF
>TRBD1|TRBV5-6|TRBJ1-2
CASSRQGENYGYTF
>.|TRBV6-5|TRBJ2-7
CASSYSSGFGEYEQYF
>TRBD1|TRBV6-5|TRBJ2-3
CASTTDRVGTDTQYF
>.|TRBV2|TRBJ1-4
CASSEEMAGKLFF
>TRBD2|TRBV19|TRBJ2-2
CASTFLAGGLTGELFF
>.|TRBV19|TRBJ1-2
CASSVTVRTYGYTF
>.|TRBV5-1|TRBJ1-2
CASSTQATYGYTF
>TRBD1|TRBV19|TRBJ1-1
CATAEGAPTEAFF
>.|TRBV2|TRBJ1-2
CASSEGTVSNYGYTF
>.|TRBV6-5|TRBJ1-1
CASAALGLMNTEAFF
>.|TRBV5-1|TRBJ2-5
CASSLPQGSQETQYF
>TRBD2|TRBV9|TRBJ2-3
CASSVGAGGTDTQYF
>TRBD2|TRBV18|TRBJ2-1
CASSPSGGAYNEQFF
>.|TRBV4-3|TRBJ2-1
CASSQVQGYEQFF
>TRBD1|TRBV5-1|TRBJ1-4
CASSLQGSYNEKLFF
>.|TRBV5-1|TRBJ1-1
CASSFSRPGTEAFF
>TRBD1|TRBV9|TRBJ2-2
CASSVGTANTGELFF
>.|TRBV7-9|TRBJ1-1
CASSSPRDFVTEAFF
>.|TRBV25-1|TRBJ2-5
CASSERGAGETQYF
>TRBD1|TRBV25-1|TRBJ1-2
CASSPRDRVGGYTF
>TRBD1|TRBV6-5|TRBJ1-2
CASSYADRPAGYTF
>.|TRBV7-2|TRBJ1-6
CASSSSPGLLNSPLHF
>.|TRBV7-2|TRBJ2-6
CASSLAGTGANVLTF
>.|TRBV18|TRBJ1-3
CATMEGNSGNTIYF
>.|TRBV4-1|TRBJ2-2
CASSQEPTSWTGELFF
>TRBD1|TRBV9|TRBJ2-7
CASSVGDRVTYEQYF
>.|TRBV5-1|TRBJ2-1
CASSLGQGGYNEQFF
>.|TRBV18|TRBJ2-1
CASSPDRFNEQFF
>TRBD2|TRBV7-9|TRBJ2-3
CASSLPEGGRTDTQYF
>.|TRBV6-5|TRBJ1-1
CASNLARGAEAFF
>TRBD1|TRBV6-5|TRBJ2-7
CASSYSGQGIYEQYF
>.|TRBV9|TRBJ1-1
CASSPYGGSPSDTEAFF
>.|TRBV5-1|TRBJ2-7
CASSPGLVAGPSEQYF
>TRBD2|TRBV9|TRBJ2-5
CASSVAFGGETQYF
>TRBD2|TRBV19|TRBJ2-1
CASSIPSGGAGNEQFF
>TRBD1|TRBV11-2|TRBJ2-7
CASSLPNRGLYEQYF